Listed below are T cell receptor beta chains from one sample, sequenced in a study of blood T cell repertoires in COVID-19. Method: immunoSEQ multiplex PCR; TCRdb's copy keeps in-frame clones and lacks some. The profile shows about 300,000 clones, roughly nine tenths of them singletons. The sample was PBMCs or T cells enriched from blood (not recorded which). The receptors originated from a woman aged 25 to 39 who had recovered from COVID-19. CDR3s include the opening cysteine and the closing phenylalanine or tryptophan. Fields, in order: CDR3 length, clone size, J gene, D gene, V gene, CDR3 DNA, CDR3 protein. A D gene is named only where the DNA matches it firmly. Expanded clones get a size class; other rows say once, few or many, or leave the size out.

15,-,TRBJ1-1,TRBD1,TRBV18,TGTGCCAGCTCAGCGAGGGGGCCCTTGAACACTGAAGCTTTCTTT,CASSARGPLNTEAFF
13,-,TRBJ1-1,-,TRBV30,TGTGCCTGGAGTAGGGGTGGAAACACTGAAGCTTTCTTT,CAWSRGGNTEAFF
16,-,TRBJ2-5,TRBD2,TRBV7-6,TGTGCCAGCAGCTTAGAGAACGGGGGGGCCGGGGAGACCCAGTACTTC,CASSLENGGAGETQYF
16,-,TRBJ2-5,TRBD2,TRBV4-3,TGCGCCAGCAGCCAAGAAGCGGGGGGGCGATTGGAGACCCAGTACTTC,CASSQEAGGRLETQYF
15,-,TRBJ1-5,-,TRBV7-2,TGTGCCAGCAGCTTAGAGTCAGGGTTTATTCAGCCCCAGCATTTT,CASSLESGFIQPQHF
18,-,TRBJ2-7,TRBD1,TRBV4-1,TGCGCCAGCAGCCCGGAAGGTTCATCGGGACAGGGGAAATACGAGCAGTACTTC,CASSPEGSSGQGKYEQYF
15,-,TRBJ1-3,-,TRBV30,TGTGCCTGGAGTCGGACAGCAAAGGATAGAAACACCATATATTTT,CAWSRTAKDRNTIYF
15,-,TRBJ2-4,TRBD2,TRBV19,TGTGCCAGTACCCGGGGCGTGGGACTAAAAAACATTCAGTACTTC,CASTRGVGLKNIQYF
16,-,TRBJ1-2,-,TRBV6-5,TGTGCCAGCAGTTACTCGAGACAGAACCCTAACTATGGCTACACCTTC,CASSYSRQNPNYGYTF
16,-,TRBJ1-2,-,TRBV27,TGTGCCAGCAGTTTATCGGTTTCCAACAGAGACTATGGCTACACCTTC,CASSLSVSNRDYGYTF
15,-,TRBJ1-5,TRBD1,TRBV19,TGTGCCAGTAGTATCGAAGGGGGCTGGGGTCAGCCCCAGCATTTT,CASSIEGGWGQPQHF
13,-,TRBJ1-2,-,TRBV30,TGTGCCTGGAGCCCCGGGGGGGCAGGGGGCTACACCTTC,CAWSPGGAGGYTF
14,-,TRBJ1-3,-,TRBV30,TGTGCCTGGAACGGGAGCCCGCTGGGAAACACCATATATTTT,CAWNGSPLGNTIYF
16,-,TRBJ1-2,-,TRBV10-1,TGCGCCAGCAGTGAGTGCCCGGGGGGCCCAGTGTATGGCTACACCTTC,CASSECPGGPVYGYTF
15,-,TRBJ1-5,TRBD1,TRBV2,TGTGCCAGCACCTCGACAGGGGGCGCGGGGCAGCCCCAGCATTTT,CASTSTGGAGQPQHF
12,-,TRBJ1-5,-,TRBV12-3/TRBV12-4,TGTGCCAGCAGTTTTAGTAAGCCCCCTCTGAATTTT,CASSFSKPPLNF
11,-,TRBJ1-2,-,TRBV6-5,TGTGCCAGCAGCAGGGGTTATGGCTACACCTTC,CASSRGYGYTF
15,-,TRBJ1-2,-,TRBV6-5,TGTGCCAGCACCGACGGGGGGCGGTCGAACTATGGCTACACCTTC,CASTDGGRSNYGYTF
15,-,TRBJ1-1,-,TRBV30,TGTGCCTGGGGCCCCCGACAGAGGACGAACACTGAAGCTTTCTTT,CAWGPRQRTNTEAFF
15,-,TRBJ1-1,TRBD1,TRBV9,TGTGCCAGCAGCTCAGGGGACAGGGGTGGCACTGAAGCTTTCTTT,CASSSGDRGGTEAFF
15,-,TRBJ1-1,-,TRBV19,TGTGCCAGTAGTTCAAGGGGGGGAATAAACACTGAAGCTTTCTTT,CASSSRGGINTEAFF
16,-,TRBJ1-2,TRBD1,TRBV27,TGTGCCAGCAGTTTATACACAGGGGGCGCATTAGCTGGCTACACCTTC,CASSLYTGGALAGYTF
13,-,TRBJ2-3,-,TRBV30,TGTGCCTGGACGGTGGGGAGTACAGATACGCAGTATTTT,CAWTVGSTDTQYF
14,-,TRBJ1-3,TRBD1,TRBV13,TGTGCCAGCAGCCAGGGACAGCCTGGAAACACCATATATTTT,CASSQGQPGNTIYF
13,-,TRBJ1-2,-,TRBV7-9,TGTGCCAGCAGCCCGTCCGGGGAATATGGCTACACCTTC,CASSPSGEYGYTF
15,-,TRBJ2-1,TRBD2,TRBV7-2,TGTGCCAGCAGCTTTGGACTAGCGCCTTACAATGAGCAGTTCTTC,CASSFGLAPYNEQFF
15,few,TRBJ1-2,-,TRBV3-1/TRBV3-2,TGTGCCAGCAGCTCCGTCGGGGAGGTGGGATATGGCTACACCTTC,CASSSVGEVGYGYTF